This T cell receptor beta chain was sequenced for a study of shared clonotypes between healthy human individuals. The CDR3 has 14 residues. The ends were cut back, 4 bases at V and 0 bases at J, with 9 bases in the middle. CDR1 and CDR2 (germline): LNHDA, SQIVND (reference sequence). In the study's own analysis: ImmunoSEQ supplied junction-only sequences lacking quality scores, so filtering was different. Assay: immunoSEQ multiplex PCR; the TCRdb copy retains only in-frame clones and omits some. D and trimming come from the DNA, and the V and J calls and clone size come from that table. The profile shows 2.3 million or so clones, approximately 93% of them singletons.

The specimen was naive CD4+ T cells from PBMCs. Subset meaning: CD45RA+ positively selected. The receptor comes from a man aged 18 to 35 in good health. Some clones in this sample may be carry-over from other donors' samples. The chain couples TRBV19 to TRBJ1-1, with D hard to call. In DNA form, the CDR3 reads TGTGCCAGTAGTACCTCCCTAATGAACACTGAAGCTTTCTTT. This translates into CASSTSLMNTEAFF.